This T cell receptor (beta chain) was recorded in a study of T-cell reconstitution after alpha-beta-depleted transplantation in children. Findings and caveats of the study: The authors attributed T-cell counts and diversity one year after transplant mostly to newly produced T cells. Surviving recipient T cells and thymic progenitors accounted for the high day-60 TCRbeta diversity observed in some patients.

The TCRbeta library incorporated unique molecular identifiers. TCRdb reprocessed the PCR reads with MiXCR, giving one entry per CDR3 protein. The sample records 250,000 to 300,000 distinct CDR3 sequences, more than 9% being singletons. This clonotype was detected only once. Antigen unknown. Germline loops: CDR1 SGDLS, CDR2 YYNGEE. Trimming removed 3 bases from V and 0 bases from J, with 8 bases in between. This CDR3 is 14 amino acids long. The sequences come from peripheral blood, collected 180 days after TCRalphabeta/CD19-depleted stem cell transplant. This TCR was recovered from a male patient aged 2-10 years who had a stem cell transplant for chronic granulomatous disease, so the T cells may come from the graft donor. The chain couples TRBV9 to TRBJ2-3; possible D gene TRBD2, 5 bases. This chain's CDR3 is CASSGLPSTDTQYF. The DNA of the CDR3 is TGTGCCAGCAGCGGACTACCTAGCACAGATACGCAGTATTTT. The whole variable domain, filled in from reference TRBV9 and TRBJ2-3, reads DSGVTQTPKHLITATGQRVTLRCSPRSGDLSVYWYQQSLDQGLQFLIQYYNGEERAKGNILERFSAQQFPDLHSELNLSSLELGDSALYFCASSGLPSTDTQYFGPGTRLTVL.